The sequence of this T cell receptor beta chain was determined in a study of T-cell reconstitution after alpha-beta-depleted transplantation in children (dated by TCRdb to 2016 to 2017). Looking at the study overall: T-cell immune reconstitution after TCRalphabeta/CD19-depleted allogeneic hematopoietic cell transplantation in children was quantitatively tracked in the study by means of TCR repertoire profiling.

Results and caveats for the whole study, not just this receptor: The apparently early recovery of alphabetaT-cell counts about two months after transplant reportedly depended on only several hundred rapidly expanded clones that came from non-depleted graft cells. Over subsequent months, a decline in hyperexpanded clone frequencies was noted, and after one year, T-cell counts and TCRbeta diversity were mostly ascribed to newly produced T cells. In some patients, the high TCRbeta diversity seen at day 60 was put down to recipient T cells and intrathymic progenitors that had survived conditioning.

Receptors were amplified or captured by PCR. The sequencer was an Illumina HiSeq 2500. TCR libraries were prepared with molecular barcoding, using unique molecular identifiers to normalize TCRbeta repertoire quantification. The public reads were reanalyzed by TCRdb: fastp trimming at Q25, MiXCR alignment, in-frame beta chains only. Each CDR3 protein gets just one entry, which takes the most common genes and DNA from the rows behind it. The sample table lists approximately 200,000 distinct CDR3 sequences, 6.3% of them with a count of one. 4.5% of the sample belongs to the ten largest clones. The germline V gene (reference sequence) supplies CDR1 GTSNPN and CDR2 SVGIG. The CDR3 spans 13 residues, from the cysteine through the phenylalanine. Only the CDR3 portion is preserved as DNA: 39 bases, with reading frame beginning at the first base. V drops 5 bases and J drops 4 bases, leaving 11 bases in between.

In the paper's terms, the treatment or condition label means: allogeneic hematopoietic cell transplantation with graft depleted of TCRalphabeta T cells and CD19 B cells. The children who served as transplant recipients had been given grafts of TCRalphabeta/CD19-depleted allogeneic hematopoietic cells. Concerning this clonotype: The specificity of this receptor is unknown. A read error is possible here, since a much larger clone lies one base away.

This specimen was PBMCs, taken before TCRalphabeta/CD19-depleted stem cell transplant. In this chain, TRBV30 is recombined with TRBJ2-2, with TRBD1 tentatively as D gene (5 bases match). The clonotype originates from a girl under three years old with combined immunodeficiency, due to receive a stem cell transplant. The CDR3 region reads CAWGRQGTGELFF. The DNA reads TGTGCCTGGGGTCGTCAGGGCACCGGGGAGCTGTTTTTT.